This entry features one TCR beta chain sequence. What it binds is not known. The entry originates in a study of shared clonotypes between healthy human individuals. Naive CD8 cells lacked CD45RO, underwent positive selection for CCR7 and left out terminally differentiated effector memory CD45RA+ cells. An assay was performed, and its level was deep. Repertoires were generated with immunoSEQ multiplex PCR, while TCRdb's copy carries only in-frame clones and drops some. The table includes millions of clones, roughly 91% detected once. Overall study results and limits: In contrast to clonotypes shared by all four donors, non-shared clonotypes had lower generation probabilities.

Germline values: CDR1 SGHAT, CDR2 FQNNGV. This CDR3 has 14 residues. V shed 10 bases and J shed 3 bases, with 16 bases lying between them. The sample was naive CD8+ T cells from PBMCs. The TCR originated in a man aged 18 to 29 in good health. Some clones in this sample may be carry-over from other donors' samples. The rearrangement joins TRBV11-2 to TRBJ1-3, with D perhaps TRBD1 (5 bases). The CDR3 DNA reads TGTGCCACCCGGACACCGGGCCGTGGAAACACCATATATTTT. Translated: CATRTPGRGNTIYF.